The clone carrying this T cell receptor (beta chain) was seen more than once but under ten times. Its antigen is unknown. Using its own MiXCR run on the reads, TCRdb lists one record per CDR3 protein. The table has over 250,000 distinct CDR3 sequences, about 20% seen once. The CDR3 sequence is 19 residues long. V was pared by 2 bases and J by 9 bases, with 17 bases of the junction left unmatched. The germline gives CDR1 SEHNR, CDR2 FQNEAQ (reference sequence). The sample originates from a study of T cell repertoires in cytomegalovirus infection. About the research overall: CMV epitopes in the study were HLA-C-restricted (recently identified) and HLA-B-restricted (well studied). A matching HLA type, together with CMV infection, was signaled by public TCR beta signatures. General study results and limits: Identification of carriers of CMV plus the relevant HLA was performed using cumulative public TCR beta family frequency.

The material was cultured PBMCs, obtained from culture after CMV antigen stimulation. This TCR derives from a human donor in good health (CMV status not recorded). Some clones in this sample may be carry-over from other donors' samples. The rearrangement joins TRBV7-9 to TRBJ1-6, with TRBD1 identical over 9 bases. The CDR3 DNA reads TGTGCCAGCAGCTTACGACGCACGGGACAGGGAGAGGTGGGTTCACCCCTCCACTTT. This codes for CASSLRRTGQGEVGSPLHF.